The 4 T cell receptor beta chains below all came from one sample that was sequenced in a study of cytomegalovirus exposure and HLA in healthy donors. 13 Jbeta primers and 60 Vbeta primers were used for the PCR. Sequencing used immunoSEQ multiplex PCR; TCRdb keeps in-frame clones, though not all of them. The sample holds over 100,000 clones; 75% to 90% are singletons and the top ten take 2% to 2.5%. Source material: PBMCs. The receptors here all came from a man aged 30 to 39 in good health and CMV-seronegative.

This rearrangement joins TRBV4-3 to TRBJ1-5; a weak D match, TRBD1 (6 bases). The germline V and J ends were trimmed by 0 bases and 5 bases, with 11 bases remaining between them. The CDR3 covers 15 residues. Germline CDR1 reads LGHNA; CDR2 reads YSLEER. The CDR3 bases are TGCGCCAGCAGCCAAGAATCAGGGGTAGATCAGCCCCAGCATTTT. The encoded protein is CASSQESGVDQPQHF.

The V call is TRBV27, the J call TRBJ2-7; tentatively, D is TRBD1 (5 bases). The ends were cut back, 2 bases at V and 1 base at J, with 12 bases in the middle. CDR1 is MNHEY and CDR2 is SMNVEV in the germline V gene (reference sequence). The CDR3 consists of 15 residues. The CDR3 reads CASSLASDKSYEQYF. Written as DNA, the CDR3 is TGTGCCAGCAGTTTAGCGTCGGACAAGTCCTACGAGCAGTACTTC.

The chain couples TRBV11-2 to TRBJ1-1; the match to TRBD1 covers 10 bases. There are 16 residues in the CDR3. With V trimmed by 4 bases and J by 0 bases, 5 bases remained unmatched. Germline CDR1 and CDR2: SGHAT and FQNNGV. CDR3 in amino acids: CASSSWTGGMNTEAFF. CDR3 sequence (DNA): TGTGCCAGCAGCTCCTGGACAGGGGGTATGAACACTGAAGCTTTCTTT.

This clone was counted between two and nine times. This chain links TRBV19 with TRBJ2-7; D gene unclear. The V and J ends lost 5 bases and 0 bases respectively, with 17 bases between them. Germline loops: CDR1 LNHDA, CDR2 SQIVND (reference sequence). The CDR3 extends over 16 amino acids. The CDR3 region has the DNA TGTGCCAGTAGTGCGAGCTCAAGACGGAGCTCCTACGAGCAGTACTTC. It codes for CASSASSRRSSYEQYF.